This passage covers 4 T cell receptor beta chains from one sample sequenced in a study of OX40 agonist ivuxolimab in advanced cancers. Library creation used the immunoSEQ multiplex PCR assay. This is the immuneACCESS table as TCRdb keeps it, with only in-frame sequences that have V and J called. A part of the clones is gone; compared with another copy, unresolved V genes explain less than half, and the rest is unexplained. The sample profile shows about 83,000 clones; 91% of them were found once. 8.4% of the sample is taken by the ten largest. Sample: CD4+ or CD8+ T cells sorted from blood, taken in a trial of the OX40 agonist ivuxolimab. The receptors were gathered from an adult with an advanced solid tumor such as melanoma, head and neck, liver or kidney cancer.

The V call is TRBV2, the J call TRBJ2-1, with D possibly matching TRBD2 (6 bases). The V and J ends lost 8 bases and 0 bases respectively, with 11 bases between them. The CDR3 runs 14 residues. In germline, CDR1 is SNHLY, CDR2 FYNNEI. The CDR3 nucleotides are TGTGCCAGCTCGCTAGCGAACTCCTACAATGAGCAGTTCTTC. Translating it yields CASSLANSYNEQFF.

The rearrangement joins TRBV29-1 to TRBJ1-2; weak D call: TRBD1 (6 bases). Trimming shortened V by 7 bases and J by 9 bases, and 15 bases separated the two germline ends. The CDR3 contains 11 residues. Per the germline V gene, CDR1 is SQVTM and CDR2 is ANQGSEA. The CDR3 is CSAYRVESYTF. In nucleotides, the CDR3 is TGCAGCGCTTACAGGGTGGAGAGCTACACCTTC.

V is TRBV30 and J is TRBJ2-7; the D gene is possibly TRBD1 (5 bases). The CDR3 is 15 residues long. Trimming removed 0 bases at V and 1 base at J, with 13 bases between. Germline V gene data show CDR1 as GTSNPN and CDR2 as SVGIG (reference sequence). CDR3 region: CAWSVRLRTSYEQYF. For the CDR3, the DNA is TGTGCCTGGAGTGTACGGTTGCGGACATCCTACGAGCAGTACTTC.

Judged by abundance, this clone is medium-sized (0.01 to 0.1%). V gene TRBV19 combines with J gene TRBJ2-7; 7 bases agree with TRBD2. This CDR3 is 11 amino acids long. J was trimmed by 3 bases and V by 10 bases; bases with no gene match: 3. CDR1 is LNHDA and CDR2 is SQIVND in the germline V gene (reference sequence). The CDR3 region is CATQRGYEQYF. The CDR3, as DNA: TGTGCCACGCAGCGGGGCTACGAGCAGTACTTC.